This passage covers 25 T cell receptor beta chains from one sample sequenced in a study of blood T cells in healthy people across ages. Alongside a J-beta primer mix, a sample-barcoded 5' primer served in a second PCR lasting roughly 7 to 11 cycles. MiXCR, run by TCRdb on the 5' RACE reads, gives a single entry per CDR3 protein. The table shows about 930,000 distinct CDR3 sequences, with roughly 28% occurring only once. A further study also used this sample, focusing on T cells of mothers and their children.

The sample comprised blood. These receptors were collected from a woman aged 40-49 years in good health.

CDR3 in amino acids: CASSPPRSGNQPQHF. DNA for the CDR3: TGTGCCAGCAGTCCACCTCGCAGCGGCAATCAGCCCCAGCATTTT. This rearrangement joins TRBV12-3 or TRBV12-4 to TRBJ1-5, with unresolved D. Trimming cost V 5 bases and J 2 bases, with 13 bases left between them. The length of the CDR3 is 15 residues.

The chain joins TRBV11-2 to TRBJ2-1; 8 nucleotides align to TRBD2. The germline gives CDR1 SGHAT, CDR2 FQNNGV. This CDR3 has 14 residues. Unmatched junction bases numbered 5, after V lost 4 bases and J lost 6 bases. The CDR3 sequence: CASSSRGEGNEQFF. DNA of the CDR3: TGTGCCAGCAGCTCGCGGGGGGAAGGCAATGAGCAGTTCTTC. The complete variable domain, with remaining parts taken from reference TRBV11-2 and TRBJ2-1, reads EAGVAQSPRYKIIEKRQSVAFWCNPISGHATLYWYQQILGQGPKLLIQFQNNGVVDDSQLPKDRFSAERLKGVDSTLKIQPAKLEDSAVYLCASSSRGEGNEQFFGPGTRLTVL.

The chain couples TRBV11-2 to TRBJ2-1, with D uncertain. The CDR3 spans 12 residues. Trimming removed 0 bases from V and 6 bases from J, with 3 bases in between. CDR1 is SGHAT and CDR2 is FQNNGV in the germline V gene. In nucleotides, the CDR3 is TGTGCCAGCAGCTTAGAGGCCAATGAGCAGTTCTTC. This gives the protein CASSLEANEQFF. The whole variable domain, filled in from reference TRBV11-2 and TRBJ2-1, reads EAGVAQSPRYKIIEKRQSVAFWCNPISGHATLYWYQQILGQGPKLLIQFQNNGVVDDSQLPKDRFSAERLKGVDSTLKIQPAKLEDSAVYLCASSLEANEQFFGPGTRLTVL.

This clonotype has only a few counts. The gene calls are TRBV18 and TRBJ2-1; D is undetermined. The CDR3 is 9 residues long. From germline, CDR1 is KGHSH and CDR2 LQKENI. V was cut by 11 bases and J by 6 bases, with 5 bases left in between. The CDR3 region is CAVGNEQFF. The CDR3 DNA is TGTGCCGTCGGCAATGAGCAGTTCTTC. The full variable domain, rest sourced from reference TRBV18 and TRBJ2-1, is NAGVMQNPRHLVRRRGQEARLRCSPMKGHSHVYWYRQLPEEGLKFMVYLQKENIIDESGMPKERFSAEFPKEGPSILRIQQVVRGDSAAYFCAVGNEQFFGPGTRLTVL.

There are a few counts of this clonotype. This sequence joins TRBV20-1 and TRBJ2-3; maybe TRBD2 (6 bases). Deletions cut 0 bases from V and 9 bases from J, with 13 bases between. The CDR3 has 13 residues. Germline V CDR1 and CDR2: DFQATT, SNEGSKA (reference sequence). The CDR3 DNA sequence: TGCAGTGCTAGAGACTCCGCCCGGGGGACGCAGTATTTT. Its translation: CSARDSARGTQYF.

This clonotype appeared a few times. The genes are TRBV19 and TRBJ2-4; D call uncertain. The tail of the sequence fits TRBJ2-7 better, so the J call may be wrong. The CDR3 has 14 residues. Per the germline V gene, CDR1 is LNHDA and CDR2 is SQIVND (reference sequence). Written as DNA, the CDR3 is TGTGCCAGTAGTATGTCGACACCGGGCTACGAGCAGTACTTC. It codes for CASSMSTPGYEQYF.

The chain employs TRBV2 and TRBJ2-1; no definite D call. Germline CDR1 reads SNHLY; CDR2 reads FYNNEI. This CDR3 is built from 12 residues. Trimming took off 4 bases at V and 8 bases at J, with 9 bases between the two ends. The CDR3 DNA reads TGTGCCAGCAGTGGGGGTAGCCATGAGCAGTTCTTC. Protein product: CASSGGSHEQFF.

The CDR3 loop is CASSFLGQGNTEAFF. The CDR3 DNA sequence: TGCGCCAGCAGCTTTTTGGGACAGGGGAACACTGAAGCTTTCTTT. The chain links TRBV5-1 to TRBJ1-1, with 9 positions matching TRBD1. Germline V CDR1 and CDR2: SGHRS, YFSETQ. The CDR3 is 15 residues long. V lost 2 bases and J lost 1; bases outside the gene matches: 3.

This clonotype was observed at least ten times. Written as DNA, the CDR3 is TGTGCCAGCAGCCCCCCAGAGGGGGGGGGCACGCAGTATTTT. It specifies CASSPPEGGGTQYF. The J gene is TRBJ2-3, the V gene TRBV3-1; D is perhaps TRBD2 (7 bases). CDR1 is LGHDT and CDR2 is YNNKEL in the germline V gene (reference sequence). Deletions cut 4 bases from V and 9 bases from J, with 17 bases between. This CDR3 is 14 amino acids long.

This chain joins TRBV28 and TRBJ2-3, with TRBD2 matching over 8 bases. This CDR3 region has 14 residues. Trimming removed 5 bases from V and 8 bases from J; junction bases left unmatched: 9. Germline CDR1 and CDR2: MDHEN and SYDVKM. The CDR3 region is CASSIVRGGSTQYF. DNA for the CDR3: TGTGCCAGCAGTATAGTACGGGGGGGCTCTACGCAGTATTTT.

In the case of this clonotype: Given a much more abundant clone one base away, this may be a read error. The V and J genes are TRBV3-1 and TRBJ1-4, with 7 bases that match TRBD1. This CDR3 is 12 amino acids long. The ends lost 4 bases at V and 16 bases at J; junction bases unmatched: 9. Germline CDR1 LGHDT, CDR2 YNNKEL (reference sequence). DNA for the CDR3: TGTGCCAGCAGCCGCACAGGGGAGACCCGGTTTTTT. Encoded protein: CASSRTGETRFF.

This clonotype was recorded many times. The gene calls are TRBV28 and TRBJ2-7; D might be TRBD1 (5 bases). This CDR3 spans 13 amino acids. Per germline, CDR1 MDHEN and CDR2 SYDVKM. Trimming took off 5 bases at V and 2 bases at J, with 10 bases between the two ends. The CDR3 loop is CASSPLGPYEQYF. Written as DNA, the CDR3 is TGTGCCAGCAGTCCCCTGGGGCCCTACGAGCAGTACTTC.

J is TRBJ1-4 and V is TRBV11-2; D uncertain. CDR3 length equals 15 residues. The V gene's germline CDR1 is SGHAT and CDR2 FQNNGV. The V end was cut by 1 base, the J end by 7 bases, with 13 bases between. The CDR3 coding sequence is TGTGCCAGCAGCTTAGTAGTCAGCGGTGCTGAAAAACTGTTTTTT. This translates into CASSLVVSGAEKLFF.

This clonotype was recorded many times. This chain uses TRBV7-2 with TRBJ2-7, with 8 bases lining up with TRBD1. The CDR3 consists of 14 residues. Germline CDR1 is SGHTA and CDR2 is FQGNSA. The trim removed 4 bases at V and 0 bases at J, leaving 2 bases unmatched. The CDR3 sequence is CASSWGTGSYEQYF. Here the CDR3 DNA reads TGTGCCAGCAGCTGGGGGACAGGCTCCTACGAGCAGTACTTC.

Concerning this clonotype itself: A much more abundant neighbour one base away suggests this may be a read error. This sequence joins TRBV4-3 and TRBJ1-2; 8 positions agree with TRBD1. CDR1 is LGHNA and CDR2 is YSLEER in the germline V gene. The V segment lost 4 bases and the J segment 7 bases; nucleotides outside the gene matches: 8. CDR3 length: 14 amino acids. Written as DNA, the CDR3 is TGCGCCAGCAGCCCGACAGGGGCGGACTGTGGCTACACCTTC. It codes for CASSPTGADCGYTF.

This clonotype occurred many times. The chain is built from TRBV4-1 and TRBJ1-2; D may be TRBD1 (5 bases). This CDR3 is 16 amino acids long. Germline-derived CDR1 and CDR2 are MGHRA and YSYEKL. Trimming shortened V by 3 bases and J by 3 bases, and 17 bases separated the two germline ends. The CDR3 DNA reads as TGCGCCAGCAGCCAGGCGGGTGCGGGGCAGTACTATGGCTACACCTTC. This gives the protein CASSQAGAGQYYGYTF.

This clonotype was found a few times. The chain employs TRBV10-3 and TRBJ1-1, with D possibly TRBD1 on 5 matching bases. The germline V gene encodes CDR1 ENHRY and CDR2 SYGVKD. V was pared by 6 bases and J by 2 bases, with 10 bases between. This CDR3 comprises 13 residues. In nucleotides, the CDR3 is TGTGCCATCAGCGTCGGGGGTAACACTGAAGCTTTCTTT. This codes for CAISVGGNTEAFF.

Concerning this clonotype: A much larger clone lies a single base off, so this may be a read error. This chain uses TRBV28 with TRBJ1-2, with D uncertain. The germline gives CDR1 MDHEN, CDR2 SYDVKM. The length of the CDR3 is 13 residues. The CDR3 spells CASTYGSFNGCTF. The DNA for the CDR3 is TGTGCCAGCACCTACGGGAGCTTCAATGGCTGCACCTTC.

CDR3 sequence (DNA): TGTGCCAGCTCACCACGGACTCGAACTCAAGCGAAGGATGGGCAGTTCTTC. Translation: CASSPRTRTQAKDGQFF. The J gene is TRBJ2-1, the V gene TRBV18, with D perhaps TRBD2 (5 bases). V was pared by 1 base and J by 12 bases, with 25 bases between. The length of the CDR3 is 17 residues. The V gene's germline CDR1 is KGHSH and CDR2 LQKENI.

V is TRBV5-1 and J is TRBJ2-1; 16 bases map to TRBD2. The CDR3 extends over 18 amino acids. V trimming: 4 bases; J trimming: 5 bases; junction bases outside the gene matches: 9. Germline lookup yields CDR1 SGHRS and CDR2 YFSETQ. The CDR3 DNA reads TGCGCCAGCAGCCCAGGGACTAGCGGGGGGGCCCGGGACAATGAGCAGTTCTTC. Translated: CASSPGTSGGARDNEQFF.

This clonotype was observed a handful of times. The chain has TRBV5-1 and TRBJ1-2; D is undetermined. V dropped 0 bases and J dropped 8 bases, with 14 bases sitting between them. CDR1 and CDR2 (germline): SGHRS, YFSETQ. CDR3 length equals 14 residues. The CDR3 sequence: CASSLVESPAGYTF. Written as DNA, the CDR3 is TGCGCCAGCAGCTTGGTTGAGAGCCCAGCCGGCTACACCTTC.

Note on this clonotype: Germline is not matched at one junction end, which may reflect a read error. V gene TRBV6-5 combines with J gene TRBJ1-2; unclear D gene. This CDR3 comprises 13 residues. Germline values: CDR1 MNHEY, CDR2 SVGAGI. DNA of the CDR3: TGTGCCAGCAGTTATGGACGAGCCTATGGCCACACCTTC. This codes for CASSYGRAYGHTF.

The chain recombines TRBV20-1 with TRBJ2-1; D call uncertain. The CDR3 consists of 11 residues. V gave up 5 bases and J gave up 9 bases, with 11 bases separating them. Germline CDR1 DFQATT, CDR2 SNEGSKA (reference sequence). CDR3 protein: CSAEHLGEQFF. CDR3 DNA: TGCAGTGCTGAGCACCTGGGTGAGCAGTTCTTC.

Turning to this clonotype: An end of the junction differs from the germline gene, which may be a read error. The chain joins TRBV12-3 or TRBV12-4 to TRBJ2-3; D unclear. The CDR3 contains 12 residues. CDR3: CASSPSTDTEYF. DNA for the CDR3: TGTGCCAGCAGTCCCAGCACAGATACGGAGTATTTT.

This chain uses TRBV7-9 with TRBJ1-1, with D possibly being TRBD1 (5 bases). The CDR3 is 15 residues long. Germline CDR1 and CDR2: SEHNR and FQNEAQ (reference sequence). The V end was cut by 1 base, the J end by 0 bases, with 9 bases between. This CDR3 is CASSLGGNMNTEAFF. The CDR3 DNA sequence: TGTGCCAGCAGCTTAGGGGGGAACATGAACACTGAAGCTTTCTTT.